The entry that follows covers one TCR beta chain sequence. Sequencing relied on a cDNA template that was reverse transcribed from extracted RNA. Profiled with immunoSEQ multiplex PCR; TCRdb holds only in-frame clones, not every one. The repertoire includes some 180,000 clones, approximately 55% of them detected once, and more than 10% sits in the top ten. This sample is part of a study of CD8+ T cells in alopecia areata. Treatment noted: oral pan-JAK inhibitor, 5-10 mg twice daily. In alopecia areata patients, both lesional scalp punch biopsies and peripheral blood were collected. Germline values: CDR1 SQVTM, CDR2 ANQGSEA. The CDR3 sequence is 14 residues long. V gave up 7 bases and J gave up 6 bases; unmatched junction bases: 14.

Sequences were derived from CD8+ T cells sorted from blood, sampled at week 24, from a patient treated with tofacitinib. V and J are TRBV29-1 and TRBJ1-2; 7 bases are a match to TRBD1. The origin of this receptor is a human donor with alopecia areata. CDR3 bases: TGCAGCGCTCCCACCCCGACAGGGTGGGATGGCTACACCTTC. Residues: CSAPTPTGWDGYTF.